This entry concerns a single T cell receptor beta chain. The data are from a study of CD8 T cells in Susac syndrome. TCR beta sequencing was performed on blood CD8+ and CD4+ T cells. The germline V gene has CDR1 ENHRY and CDR2 SYGVKD. CDR3 length: 15 amino acids. Trimming took 2 bases from V and 3 from J; bases not matched to a gene: 2. Reverse transcription of roughly 0.5 to 1 ug RNA used random hexamers. Across 54 Vbeta and 13 Jbeta, TCR beta CDR3 was amplified with immunoSEQ multiplex PCR. Via MiXCR, TCRdb re-called the immunoSEQ multiplex PCR reads, giving one row per CDR3 protein. The sample shows 70,000 or so distinct CDR3 sequences, approximately 94% of them seen only once.

The source is a human donor with multiple sclerosis. The genes are TRBV10-3 and TRBJ2-1; 9 bases are a match to TRBD2. The sequencing sample was made of CD8+ T cells from PBMCs. Here the CDR3 reads CAISEGAGGYNEQFF. Here the CDR3 DNA reads TGTGCCATCAGTGAGGGAGCGGGAGGCTACAATGAGCAGTTCTTC.